These T cell receptor beta chains were read from a single sample in a study of technical replicates of blood from a few donors. This table comes from immunoSEQ multiplex PCR, and its TCRdb copy is limited to in-frame clones, with some not included. Of 70,000 to 85,000 clones in the sample, roughly 90% were seen once. Sequences were obtained from T cells isolated from PBMCs. The receptors derive from a human donor in good health. The conserved cysteine and the conserved F or W are not part of the CDR3 here. Each record gives: V gene, J gene, CDR3 length, CDR3 protein.

TRBV27,TRBJ1-5,12,ASSLYGGGQPQH
TRBV14,TRBJ2-2,12,ASSQRLATGELF
TRBV10-3,TRBJ1-1,9,ASGSGTEAF
TRBV29-1,TRBJ1-4,12,SVDTGQGHEKLF
TRBV6-5,TRBJ2-3,13,ASSSPGGGTDTQY
TRBV29-1,TRBJ2-2,12,SAAGTSGTGELF
TRBV4-3,TRBJ1-2,13,ASSQDHHTYYGYT
TRBV29-1,TRBJ1-2,12,SVGFLGGDYGYT
TRBV27,TRBJ1-4,9,ASSQREKLF
TRBV28,TRBJ2-3,12,ASSRRGITDTQY
TRBV7-3,TRBJ2-2,14,ASSPAGLAGVGELF
TRBV27,TRBJ2-7,13,ASSFVGTGVGEQY
TRBV28,TRBJ2-7,12,ASSLGQGAYEQY
TRBV12-1,TRBJ2-6,16,ASPSRTGGKSGANVLT
TRBV5-5,TRBJ1-2,13,ASSEERTGPLGYT
TRBV9,TRBJ2-5,12,ASSPRGHQETQY
TRBV11-3,TRBJ2-7,13,ASSHGGTGYYEQY
TRBV28,TRBJ1-1,12,ASSSQGGNTEAF
TRBV15,TRBJ1-2,13,ATSTIEGRAYGYT
TRBV6-4,TRBJ2-1,13,ASSDEGLADNEQF
TRBV7-9,TRBJ2-3,11,ASSLEAGDTQY
TRBV30,TRBJ1-1,12,AWSVWRGGTEAF
TRBV19,TRBJ2-1,12,ASSLSSSYNEQF
TRBV5-5,TRBJ2-1,13,ASSDEGLTWDEQF
TRBV29-1,TRBJ2-1,12,SARTSGGGNEQF
TRBV27,TRBJ1-5,13,ASSSSSYSNQPQH
TRBV7-7,TRBJ2-3,13,ASSLQPGGTDTQY
TRBV7-2,TRBJ2-7,11,ASSLPTGYEQY
TRBV6-1,TRBJ1-3,11,ASSETGGNTIY
TRBV4-1,TRBJ2-7,14,ASSQVDPSGRYEQY
TRBV19,TRBJ2-7,11,ASWGQGDYEQY